This TCR beta chain was found in a study of cytomegalovirus exposure and HLA in healthy donors (dated by TCRdb to 2015 to 2018). Regarding the study in general: According to an earlier analysis of a few hundred of the donors, roughly 180 million T cells yielded over 90 million unique TCR beta sequences and 250 to 350 Gb of sequence data. An early release covering over 500 HLA-typed donors comprised around 300 gigabases of sequencing data and 85 million or so unique TCR sequences. Of the 398 genotyped donors, roughly 76% were placed in the genetic ancestry cluster associated with self-reported Caucasian donors. The study aimed to test whether signatures of past pathogen exposure could be identified by cataloging public T cell receptors. The T cell repertoires of under 750 subjects were profiled by immunosequencing and related to cytomegalovirus serostatus. A separate validation cohort of 100 to 150 different subjects was used in addition to the roughly 670-subject first cohort. The study combined high-throughput TCR immunosequencing, statistical association of individual TCRs with disease status, and machine learning to predict cytomegalovirus infection status. A later analysis re-analyzed previously published TCR beta repertoires from several hundred donors and added high-resolution HLA genotyping to study TCR occurrence patterns. Rather than using new phenotypic data, the later analysis identified candidate immune exposures from TCR beta sequences and from how often those sequences occurred across donors. An earlier analysis of a few hundred of the donors applied high-throughput TCR beta sequencing to assess whether each TCR beta V gene segment acted as functional or pseudogenic. Donor age, sex, ethnicity and CMV serostatus were collected together with the repertoire data. In a later genetic analysis, genome-wide SNP genotypes for about 65% of the roughly 670 donors were used, and that subset was treated as a discovery cohort. All discovery cohort repertoires had been generated on a single sequencing platform. Both class I and class II loci were covered by HLA typing, at four-digit resolution. The number of typed donors differed by locus: about 629-630 for A, B, C, DRB1 and DQB1; 500 to 550 for DQA1; approximately 610 for DPA1; and around 470 for DPB1. About five DR-DQ haplotypes were handled as single units for association and clustering because linkage in the cohort was strong. Among roughly 400 genotyped donors of the cohort, an average of approximately 250,000 unique TCR beta nucleotide sequences were sequenced per donor, around a sixth of them non-productive. General study outcomes and caveats: In an earlier analysis of under 600 of the donors, most TCR beta V segments were observed in productive rearrangements about 87% or about 30% of the time, broadly matching IMGT annotations. This cohort had only TCR beta chains sequenced, and the lack of alpha or paired-chain data limited which features could be detected. Because counts were too low, some 17 rarely observed V segments, including chromosome 9 orphons, were left out of the earlier analysis of 587 of the donors. When HLA alleles, especially DR and DQ, strongly co-occurred, TCR associations were difficult to assign to individual alleles. It was suggested by the authors that the approach could potentially be generalized to other disease states and immunological phenotypes. Some IMGT-functional V segments, including TRBV6-2 and TRBV6-3, could not be distinguished by the 87-base-pair reads and were therefore excluded. A cluster of highly shared sequence variants was judged likely to represent a technical artifact of the sequencing pipeline. Most CMV-associated TCR beta chains appeared to be HLA-restricted in a later analysis, and the HLA associations seemed to be driven largely by CMV exposure. Compared with equally common non-associated chains, HLA-associated TCR beta chains in a later analysis were more clonally expanded and had lower generation probabilities. Roughly uniform sequencing depth across donors was assumed in presence/absence analyses, although this assumption may not hold. A later analysis reported that several top co-occurrence clusters appeared linked to parvovirus B19, influenza, CMV and Epstein-Barr virus. A later genetic analysis reported fewer N-insertions in productive TCRs among donors in an Asian-associated ancestry cluster than the roughly 640-donor mean. Linkage disequilibrium might explain the correlated functional status among segregating V segments, but an unknown experimental factor could not be ruled out. In vitro tests confirmed that a few of the cytomegalovirus-associated TCR beta chains recognize cytomegalovirus antigens. According to a later analysis, TCR association rates differed among HLA loci, with DRB1 alleles showing the most associated TCRs and HLA-C alleles showing the fewest. In a later genetic analysis, a missense DCLRE1C variant was associated with V-gene and J-gene trimming of TCR beta chains, and the association was replicated in an independent cohort. HLA typing was unavailable for some donors at each locus, so association tests used only the typed subset. A later analysis associated some 17,000 TCR beta sequences with specific HLA alleles at a false discovery rate of 0.05. Cytomegalovirus status was reported to be diagnosed by the classifier with high specificity and sensitivity in both the original and validation cohorts. While some public TCRs were present in many individuals, most TCR sequences turned up only very rarely across donors. Immune exposure information for the cohort was limited to CMV serostatus. In the study, 150 to 200 TCR beta chains were listed as associated with cytomegalovirus. A further reported finding was that TCR beta sequences accurately predicted the HLA-A and HLA-B alleles for most subjects in the first cohort.

The cohort was made up of 666 healthy bone marrow donors. At the time of sampling, every cohort member was nominally healthy, though immune exposures that went unrecorded were likely present. The donor tested CMV seronegative, placing the donor among the 350 or so seronegative members of the cohort. A peripheral blood sample was provided by each donor, and peripheral blood mononuclear cells were used for TCR beta sequencing. The Qiagen DNeasy Blood Extraction Kit was used to extract genomic DNA from the blood cell samples. The table lists this clone with a few counts. What this receptor recognizes is not known. No much larger clone is present one base from it, and per-base qualities are unavailable. Library preparation was by the immunoSEQ multiplex PCR assay. A mixture of 60 forward primers for TCR Vbeta segments and 13 reverse primers for TCR Jbeta segments was used in the multiplex PCR. Amplification of the CDR3 region of rearranged TCR beta genes was performed with a multiplex PCR assay on genomic DNA. On the Illumina HiSeq System, the amplified TCR beta libraries were sequenced as 87-base-pair reads. The source study handled its data this way. A later analysis tallied 75 million to 95 million unique TCR beta chains across the 666 repertoires, and about 10 million of those chains were shared by two or more donors. Raw reads were error-corrected and collapsed into unique sequences with a nearest-neighbor algorithm that merged closely related sequences to remove PCR and sequencing errors. CDR3 sequences were aligned to IMGT reference sequences to assign V, D and J gene segments. For a sequence to be retained, a match of at least six nucleotides to both a V gene segment and a J gene segment was required. Rearrangements were classified as productive when the CDR3 lacked stop codons and remained in frame with V and J, and all other rearrangements were classified as non-productive. Following IMGT convention, CDR3 was defined as the stretch from the second conserved V-encoded cysteine up to the conserved J-encoded phenylalanine. The earlier analysis of about 640 of the donors excluded any sequence lacking an unambiguous match to a single V gene segment. In an earlier analysis of several hundred of the donors, a V segment was called functional when productive rearrangements were above 56.7%, and segregating when the standard deviation between donors exceeded 5%. To diagnose cytomegalovirus status from the catalog of TCR beta chain sequences, a statistical classification framework was built. A later analysis assigned V and J genes by comparing TCR nucleotide sequences with IMGT/GENE-DB human TR gene sequences. Using the TCRdist pipeline, a later analysis assigned CDR3 sequences along with most-parsimonious VDJ recombination scenarios. In a later analysis, each TCR beta chain was defined by its CDR3 amino acid sequence together with its V-gene family, and reads without a unique V-gene family were excluded. To address suspected cross-contamination and a sequencing artifact, a later analysis removed 592 highly shared, low-generation-probability nucleotide sequences. A later analysis calculated a clonal expansion index for each public chain from normalized within-repertoire ranks of inferred template counts. In a later analysis, generation probabilities were computed with a VDJ recombination model fitted to out-of-frame rearrangements, and the resulting probabilities were checked against IGoR. In a later analysis, hypergeometric tests were used to score TCR-TCR, TCR-HLA and TCR-CMV co-occurrence, with a repertoire-size bias correction applied to TCR pairs. In a later analysis, false discovery rates were estimated by permuting HLA or CMV assignments 20 times. In a later analysis, co-occurring TCRs were grouped using DBSCAN, with TCRdist sequence similarity added in when clustering inside HLA-allele-positive subsets. Co-occurrence clustering excluded repertoires with fewer than 30,000 or more than 120,000 public chains, plus five with anomalous nucleotide sharing. Drawn from immuneACCESS, this table holds only the in-frame rearrangements with V and J called that TCRdb kept. Clones are partly lost; checked studies trace under half to an unresolved V gene and leave the rest unexplained. From that table come the V and J calls and clone size; the DNA was used to work out D and trimming. The sample table lists around 140,000 clones, roughly 60% of them with a count of one. The leading ten clones occupy 2% to 3% of the sample.

The cysteine opens and the phenylalanine closes a CDR3 of 16 amino acids. Only CDR3 DNA is held: 48 bases, read in frame from base 1. CDR1 SGDLS and CDR2 YYNGEE were looked up in the germline V gene. Trimmed from V: 4 bases; trimmed from J: 5 bases; junction bases lacking a gene match: 9. The sequence derives from a woman aged 35 to 49 in good health and CMV-seronegative. Sample: PBMCs. The chain is assembled from TRBV9 and TRBJ2-5; 12 middle bases align to TRBD1. The nucleotide sequence is given as TGTGCCAGCAGCACAGAAGGGACAGGGGGCTTGGAGACCCAGTACTTC. It encodes CASSTEGTGGLETQYF.